A selection of T cell receptor beta chains follows, all from one sample in a study of T cells in Graves' hyperthyroidism and ophthalmopathy. TCRdb ran MiXCR on the multiplex PCR reads and lists one entry per CDR3 protein. The sample shows 300,000 to 400,000 distinct CDR3 sequences, roughly 15% of them seen only once. Sample: blood. All receptors come from a woman in her thirties with Graves' ophthalmopathy. CDR3s include the opening cysteine and the closing phenylalanine or tryptophan. D genes are given only for firm matches. A clone size is listed for some rows: how often the clone was seen (once, few, many), or a class if it is expanded.

clone size: many; D gene: -; V gene: TRBV18; J gene: TRBJ1-6; CDR3 protein: CASSISSGATNSPLHF; CDR3 DNA: TGTGCCAGCTCAATCTCTTCAGGAGCGACTAATTCACCCCTCCACTTT
clone size: many; D gene: -; V gene: TRBV30; J gene: TRBJ2-3; CDR3 protein: CAWSVFLDTPSTDTQYF; CDR3 DNA: TGTGCCTGGAGTGTATTCCTCGATACCCCTAGCACAGATACGCAGTATTTT
clone size: few; D gene: TRBD1; V gene: TRBV5-1; J gene: TRBJ1-2; CDR3 protein: CASSLPGGEGYTF; CDR3 DNA: TGCGCCAGCAGCTTGCCAGGGGGCGAAGGCTACACCTTC
clone size: few; D gene: TRBD1; V gene: TRBV9; J gene: TRBJ2-6; CDR3 protein: CASSLRDRGLLGGANVLTF; CDR3 DNA: TGTGCCAGCAGCCTCCGGGACAGGGGGCTATTGGGTGGGGCCAACGTCCTGACTTTC
clone size: many; D gene: -; V gene: TRBV19; J gene: TRBJ2-1; CDR3 protein: CASSQLSYNEQFF; CDR3 DNA: TGTGCCTCCAGCCAGCTATCCTACAATGAGCAGTTCTTC
clone size: many; D gene: -; V gene: TRBV28; J gene: TRBJ2-1; CDR3 protein: CASSSARSSEQFF; CDR3 DNA: TGTGCCAGCAGTTCCGCCCGATCTTCGGAGCAGTTCTTC
clone size: many; D gene: -; V gene: TRBV7-8; J gene: TRBJ1-1; CDR3 protein: CASSLDDSMNTEAFF; CDR3 DNA: TGTGCCAGCAGCTTAGATGATAGTATGAACACTGAAGCTTTCTTT
clone size: many; D gene: -; V gene: TRBV20-1; J gene: TRBJ1-5; CDR3 protein: CSARMSGTRGQPQHF; CDR3 DNA: TGCAGTGCTAGAATGTCGGGGACCCGCGGCCAGCCCCAGCATTTT
clone size: many; D gene: -; V gene: TRBV27; J gene: TRBJ1-5; CDR3 protein: CASRKGQSYQPQHF; CDR3 DNA: TGTGCCAGCAGAAAGGGACAAAGCTATCAGCCCCAGCATTTT
clone size: many; D gene: TRBD1; V gene: TRBV28; J gene: TRBJ1-1; CDR3 protein: CASTLTGGSAEAFF; CDR3 DNA: TGTGCCAGCACTTTAACAGGGGGCTCTGCTGAAGCTTTCTTT
clone size: many; D gene: TRBD1; V gene: TRBV20-1; J gene: TRBJ1-2; CDR3 protein: CSAYEKQGARGYTF; CDR3 DNA: TGCAGTGCCTACGAAAAACAGGGGGCGCGTGGCTACACCTTC
clone size: many; D gene: -; V gene: TRBV12-3/TRBV12-4; J gene: TRBJ1-1; CDR3 protein: CAMARAIGNTEAFF; CDR3 DNA: TGTGCCATGGCTAGGGCCATAGGGAACACTGAAGCTTTCTTT
clone size: many; D gene: TRBD1; V gene: TRBV27; J gene: TRBJ1-4; CDR3 protein: CASSLSTPGQGNEKLFF; CDR3 DNA: TGTGCCAGCAGTCTAAGTACTCCGGGACAGGGAAATGAAAAACTGTTTTTT
clone size: -; D gene: -; V gene: TRBV6-9; J gene: TRBJ1-1; CDR3 protein: CASSYRRDMNTEAFF; CDR3 DNA: TGTGCCAGCAGTTATCGGCGAGACATGAACACTGAAGCTTTCTTT
clone size: many; D gene: -; V gene: TRBV7-9; J gene: TRBJ1-6; CDR3 protein: CASSLAVNSPLHF; CDR3 DNA: TGTGCCAGCAGCTTAGCTGTTAATTCACCCCTCCACTTT
clone size: -; D gene: -; V gene: TRBV29-1; J gene: TRBJ1-2; CDR3 protein: CSVDRITNYGYTF; CDR3 DNA: TGCAGCGTTGACAGGATCACTAACTATGGCTACACCTTC
clone size: many; D gene: TRBD1; V gene: TRBV28; J gene: TRBJ1-2; CDR3 protein: CASSFTSDRTYGYTF; CDR3 DNA: TGTGCCAGCAGTTTCACCTCGGACAGGACCTATGGCTACACCTTC
clone size: many; D gene: TRBD1; V gene: TRBV20-1; J gene: TRBJ1-2; CDR3 protein: CSASPGQLKFRDYGYTF; CDR3 DNA: TGCAGTGCTAGCCCGGGACAGCTAAAATTTAGGGACTATGGCTACACCTTC
clone size: -; D gene: TRBD1; V gene: TRBV30; J gene: TRBJ1-2; CDR3 protein: CAWTTTDRAYGYTF; CDR3 DNA: TGTGCCTGGACGACCACGGACAGGGCCTATGGCTACACCTTC
clone size: many; D gene: -; V gene: TRBV7-3; J gene: TRBJ1-6; CDR3 protein: CASSLSGPNSPLHF; CDR3 DNA: TGTGCCAGCAGCTTATCGGGCCCTAATTCACCCCTCCACTTT
clone size: few; D gene: -; V gene: TRBV7-8; J gene: TRBJ1-3; CDR3 protein: CASSLYGDGNTIYF; CDR3 DNA: TGTGCCAGCAGCTTATATGGGGATGGAAACACCATATATTTT
clone size: few; D gene: TRBD2; V gene: TRBV20-1; J gene: TRBJ2-7; CDR3 protein: CSASPSGFYEQYF; CDR3 DNA: TGCAGTGCTAGCCCTAGCGGTTTCTACGAGCAGTACTTC
clone size: many; D gene: TRBD1; V gene: TRBV7-2; J gene: TRBJ1-5; CDR3 protein: CASSPYRGSNQPQHF; CDR3 DNA: TGTGCCAGCAGCCCCTACAGGGGGAGCAATCAGCCCCAGCATTTT
clone size: many; D gene: -; V gene: TRBV6-5; J gene: TRBJ2-5; CDR3 protein: CASSYSSEAQYF; CDR3 DNA: TGTGCCAGCAGTTACTCGAGTGAGGCCCAGTACTTC
clone size: many; D gene: TRBD2; V gene: TRBV5-5; J gene: TRBJ2-3; CDR3 protein: CASSSAGGRGDTQYF; CDR3 DNA: TGTGCCAGCAGCTCCGCGGGGGGGCGGGGAGATACGCAGTATTTT
clone size: -; D gene: -; V gene: TRBV2; J gene: TRBJ1-5; CDR3 protein: CASSELGFQPQHF; CDR3 DNA: TGTGCCAGCAGTGAACTTGGTTTTCAGCCCCAGCATTTT